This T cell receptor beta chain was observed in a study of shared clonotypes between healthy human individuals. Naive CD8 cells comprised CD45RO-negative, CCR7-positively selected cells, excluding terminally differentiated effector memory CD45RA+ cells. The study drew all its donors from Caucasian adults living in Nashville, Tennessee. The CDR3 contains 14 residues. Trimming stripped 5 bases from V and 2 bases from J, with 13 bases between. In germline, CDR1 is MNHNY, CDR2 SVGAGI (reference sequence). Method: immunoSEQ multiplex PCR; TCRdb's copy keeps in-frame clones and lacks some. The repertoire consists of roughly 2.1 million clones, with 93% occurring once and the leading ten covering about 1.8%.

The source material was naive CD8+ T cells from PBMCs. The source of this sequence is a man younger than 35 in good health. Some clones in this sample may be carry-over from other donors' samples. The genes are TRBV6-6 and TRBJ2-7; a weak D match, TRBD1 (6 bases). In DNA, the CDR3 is TGTGCCAGCAGTCCTTGGACAGAGACCTACGAGCAGTACTTC. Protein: CASSPWTETYEQYF.